The text below deals with one T cell receptor beta chain. What it binds is unknown. Donors underwent one heparinised blood draw, about 120 mL on average. Investigators reverse transcribed all isolated RNA, so they sequenced expressed TCRB transcripts. Here immunoSEQ multiplex PCR was the method, and the copy in TCRdb shows in-frame clones only, minus some. The data show 970,000 or so clones, with roughly a sixth seen just once and about 0.025% held by the top ten. Losses at the gene ends were 6 bases for V and 0 bases for J; bases not matched to a gene: 6. The CDR3 length is 15 residues. Per the germline V gene, CDR1 is SGHRS and CDR2 is YFSETQ. This sample was included in a study of beta chain features in type 1 diabetes. Study-wide points: More deletions and fewer insertions at VDJ junctions were seen in type 1 diabetes patients.

This rearrangement joins TRBV5-1 to TRBJ2-3; 8 nucleotides align to TRBD2. Sequences were obtained from naive CD4+ T cells from blood. The TCR was taken from a woman in her late teens or twenties in good health. The CDR3 DNA reads TGCGCCAGCAAAGGTACGGGGGGGAGCACAGATACGCAGTATTTT. Amino acid sequence: CASKGTGGSTDTQYF. Full variable domain (outside the CDR3, taken from reference TRBV5-1 and TRBJ2-3): KAGVTQTPRYLIKTRGQQVTLSCSPISGHRSVSWYQQTPGQGLQFLFEYFSETQRNKGNFPGRFSGRQFSNSRSEMNVSTLELGDSALYLCASKGTGGSTDTQYFGPGTRLTVL.